This is a list of T cell receptor beta chains from one sample in a study of cytomegalovirus exposure and HLA in healthy donors. Using immunoSEQ multiplex PCR, the repertoire was profiled, and TCRdb retains in-frame clones only, with some absent. The sample holds about 140,000 clones, over 50% seen once. Sequenced material: PBMCs. These receptors were taken from a human donor in good health. Both conserved end residues are trimmed from each CDR3.

CDR3aa | v_gene
ASSSEVGQGHEQY | TRBV7-9
ASSLSPGATNTGELF | TRBV28
ASSERGTSGINEQY | TRBV6-1
ASSLVRGGTEAF | TRBV5-4
ASMERGNQPQH | TRBV19
ASSYRQGTDTQY | TRBV5-1
ASSDPGQGGLGDGYT | TRBV25-1
ASSDYSGSFEQY | TRBV5-5
ASSRPGLAGAEQY | TRBV19
ASRDWGGDRSSYEQY | TRBV10-2
ASSASLGNTIY | TRBV10-1
ASSLRGSEQY | TRBV7-3
ASSLRLRRSGYT | TRBV7-2
ASSARGAAQQY | TRBV9
ASSQVRQGSYEQY | TRBV4-1
ASSQAGSDTQY | TRBV14
ASSRPIRGPYNEQF | TRBV6-8
ASSEDTAYSNQPQH | TRBV6-1
ASSTTGGRGTEAF | TRBV5-1
ASSQTGGNEKLF | TRBV5-5
ASSETGGNYNEQF | TRBV25-1
ASSLGVGRHGEKLF | TRBV7-6
ASSRRQGTGTEAF | TRBV14
ASIWDRGNTEAF | TRBV28
ASRPRTDYSEQY | TRBV11-3
ASSPQGAMIGGYT | TRBV6-1
ASSSGGSGRVGTDTQY | TRBV7-2
ASSQGQSYDTEAF | TRBV6-5
ATTSGRGGIQY | TRBV15
ASSYSSSYEQY | TRBV6-5
ASSQQGTNTEAF | TRBV7-9
ASSYSDKNTGELF | TRBV6-5
ASSPGQGFGNQPQH | TRBV28
ASTSVPGRDTEAF | TRBV6-1
ASSQDSRETQY | TRBV14
ASSLKRTGELF | TRBV28
ASSVGGSTNEKLF | TRBV5-1
ASSSGPQGTQY | TRBV7-9
ASSRQGGTEAF | TRBV6-5
ASTSLASSYEQY | TRBV27
ATESQGLNTEAF | TRBV2
AISESRQYLSYEQY | TRBV10-3
SVRGATQNTQY | TRBV29-1
ASTRLPQGPSEQF | TRBV28
ASSPSGSSGTYEQY | TRBV28
ASSPRGAGRETQY | TRBV9
ASSWGHPNTGELF | TRBV5-1
ASSRMGQTKNEQF | TRBV27
ASSQGTGGGNEKLF | TRBV27
ASSRTGPDGELF | TRBV7-9
ASSTSGRETGELF | TRBV5-1
ASSLGAGQAYEKLF | TRBV5-4